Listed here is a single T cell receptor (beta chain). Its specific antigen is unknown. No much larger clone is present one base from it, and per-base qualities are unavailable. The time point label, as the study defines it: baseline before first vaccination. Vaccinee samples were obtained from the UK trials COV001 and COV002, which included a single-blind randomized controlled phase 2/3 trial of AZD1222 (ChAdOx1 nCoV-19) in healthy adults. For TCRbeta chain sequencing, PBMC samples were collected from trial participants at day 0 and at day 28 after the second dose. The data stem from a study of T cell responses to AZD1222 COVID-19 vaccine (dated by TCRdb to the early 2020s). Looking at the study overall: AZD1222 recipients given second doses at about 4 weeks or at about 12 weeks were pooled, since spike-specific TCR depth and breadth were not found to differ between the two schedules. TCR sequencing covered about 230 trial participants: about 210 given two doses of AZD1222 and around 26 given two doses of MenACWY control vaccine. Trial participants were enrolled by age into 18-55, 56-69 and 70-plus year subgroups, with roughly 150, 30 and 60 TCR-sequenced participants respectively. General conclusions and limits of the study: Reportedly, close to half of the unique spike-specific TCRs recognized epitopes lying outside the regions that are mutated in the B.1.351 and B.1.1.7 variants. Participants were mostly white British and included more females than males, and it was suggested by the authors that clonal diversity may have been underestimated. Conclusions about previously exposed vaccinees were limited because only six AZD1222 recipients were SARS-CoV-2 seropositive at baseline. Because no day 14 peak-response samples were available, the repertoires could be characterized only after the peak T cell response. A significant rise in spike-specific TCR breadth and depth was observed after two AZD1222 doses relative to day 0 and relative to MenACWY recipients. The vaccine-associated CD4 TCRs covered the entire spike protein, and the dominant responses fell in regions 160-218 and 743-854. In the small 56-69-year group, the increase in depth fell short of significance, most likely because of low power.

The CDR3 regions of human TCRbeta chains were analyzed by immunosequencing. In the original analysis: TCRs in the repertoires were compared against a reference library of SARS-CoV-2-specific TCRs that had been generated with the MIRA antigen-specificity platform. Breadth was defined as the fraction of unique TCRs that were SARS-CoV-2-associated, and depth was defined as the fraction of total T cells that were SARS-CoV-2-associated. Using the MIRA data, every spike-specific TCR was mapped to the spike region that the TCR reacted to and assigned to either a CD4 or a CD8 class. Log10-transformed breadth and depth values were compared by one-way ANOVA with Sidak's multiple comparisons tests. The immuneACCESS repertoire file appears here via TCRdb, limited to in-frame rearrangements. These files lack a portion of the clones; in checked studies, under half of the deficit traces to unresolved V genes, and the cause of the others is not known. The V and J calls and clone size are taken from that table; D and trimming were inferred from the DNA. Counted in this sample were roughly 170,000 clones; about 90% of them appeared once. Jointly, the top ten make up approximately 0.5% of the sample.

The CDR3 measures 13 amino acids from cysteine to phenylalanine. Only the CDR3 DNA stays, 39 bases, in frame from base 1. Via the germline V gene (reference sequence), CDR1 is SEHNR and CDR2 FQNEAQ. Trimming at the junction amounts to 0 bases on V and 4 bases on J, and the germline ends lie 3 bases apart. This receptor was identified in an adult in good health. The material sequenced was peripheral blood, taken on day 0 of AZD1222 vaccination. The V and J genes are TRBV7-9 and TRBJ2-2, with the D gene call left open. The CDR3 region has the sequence CASSLAGTGELFF. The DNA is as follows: TGTGCCAGCAGCTTAGCCGGCACCGGGGAGCTGTTTTTT.